Described below is a single TCR beta chain sequence and its context. Its antigen remains unknown. The CDR3 is 12 amino acids. V dropped 5 bases and J dropped 8 bases, with 10 bases sitting between them. Per germline, CDR1 MNHEY and CDR2 SVGAGI. Clones were sequenced by immunoSEQ multiplex PCR, and TCRdb holds only the in-frame ones, with some missing. The sample shows 410,000 or so clones, roughly 90% of them seen only once. This specimen comes from a study of Ad26.COV2.S vaccination and SARS-CoV-2 variants. Whole-study context: Intramuscular Ad26.COV2.S doses were given once or twice, 56 days apart. Study-level findings and limits: Vaccine recipients surpassed placebo recipients in spike-specific TCR breadth.

Treatment here: some 20 received Ad26.COV2.S at low or high dose, single or two shots; several received placebo; per-sample allocation not given. Sample collection was performed on day 63 after the first vaccine or placebo injection. Specimen: peripheral blood, collected in a trial of Ad26.COV2.S vaccine versus placebo. This clonotype was obtained from a person between 18 and 65 years old who received the Ad26.COV2.S COVID-19 vaccine or a placebo. The J gene is TRBJ2-1, the V gene TRBV6-5; perhaps TRBD1 as D (6 bases). The CDR3: CASSRKGDEQFF. The CDR3 DNA is TGTGCCAGCAGTCGGAAGGGGGATGAGCAGTTCTTC.